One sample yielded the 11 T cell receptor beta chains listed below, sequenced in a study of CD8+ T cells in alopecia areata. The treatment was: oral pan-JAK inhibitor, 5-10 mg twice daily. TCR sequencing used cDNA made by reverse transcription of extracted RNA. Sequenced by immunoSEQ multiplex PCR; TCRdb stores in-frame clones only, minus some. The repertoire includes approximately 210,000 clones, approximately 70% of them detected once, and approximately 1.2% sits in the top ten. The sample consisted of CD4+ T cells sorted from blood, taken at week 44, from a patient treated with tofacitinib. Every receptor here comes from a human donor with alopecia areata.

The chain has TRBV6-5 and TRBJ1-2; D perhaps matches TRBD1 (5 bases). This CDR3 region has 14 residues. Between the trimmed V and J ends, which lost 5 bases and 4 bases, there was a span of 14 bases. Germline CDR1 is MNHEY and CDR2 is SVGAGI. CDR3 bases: TGTGCCAGCAGTGACGGGCAGGGCCCCTATGGCTACACCTTC. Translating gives CASSDGQGPYGYTF.

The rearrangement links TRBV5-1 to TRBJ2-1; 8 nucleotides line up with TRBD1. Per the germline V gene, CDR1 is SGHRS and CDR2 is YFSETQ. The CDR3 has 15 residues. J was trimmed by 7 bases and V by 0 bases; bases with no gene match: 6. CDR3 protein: CASSLAGQERNEQFF. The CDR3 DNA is TGCGCCAGCAGCTTGGCGGGACAGGAGAGAAATGAGCAGTTCTTC.

CDR3 region: CASSLEWGGNVLTF. For the CDR3, the DNA is TGTGCCAGCAGCTTAGAGTGGGGTGGGAACGTCCTGACTTTC. The V and J genes are TRBV7-8 and TRBJ2-6; D is undetermined. Germline CDR1 reads SGHVS; CDR2 reads FQNEAQ. The CDR3 has 14 amino acids. Between the trimmed V and J ends, which lost 1 base and 10 bases, there was a span of 11 bases.

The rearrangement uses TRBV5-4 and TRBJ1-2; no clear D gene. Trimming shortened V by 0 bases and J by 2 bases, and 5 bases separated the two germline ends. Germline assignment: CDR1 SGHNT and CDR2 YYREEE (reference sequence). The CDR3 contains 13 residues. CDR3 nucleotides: TGTGCCAGCAGCTTGGTGGGGAACTATGGCTACACCTTC. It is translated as CASSLVGNYGYTF.

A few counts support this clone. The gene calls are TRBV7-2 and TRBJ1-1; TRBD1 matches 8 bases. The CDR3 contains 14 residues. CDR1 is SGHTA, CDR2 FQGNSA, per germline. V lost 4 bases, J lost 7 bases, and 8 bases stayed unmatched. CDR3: CASSWDRKSGEAFF. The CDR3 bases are TGTGCCAGCAGCTGGGACAGGAAGAGTGGTGAAGCTTTCTTT.

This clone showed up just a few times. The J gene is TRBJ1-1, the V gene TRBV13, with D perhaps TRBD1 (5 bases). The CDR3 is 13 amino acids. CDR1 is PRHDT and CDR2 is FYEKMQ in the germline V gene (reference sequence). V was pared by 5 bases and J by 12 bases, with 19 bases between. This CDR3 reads CASSPMGGPGPFF. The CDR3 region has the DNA TGTGCCAGCAGCCCTATGGGGGGTCCGGGTCCTTTCTTT.

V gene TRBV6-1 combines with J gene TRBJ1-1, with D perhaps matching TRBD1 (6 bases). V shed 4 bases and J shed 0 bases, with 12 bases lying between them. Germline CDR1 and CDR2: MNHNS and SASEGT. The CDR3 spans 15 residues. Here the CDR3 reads CASSATTGLNTEAFF. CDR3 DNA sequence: TGTGCCAGCAGTGCGACGACAGGATTGAACACTGAAGCTTTCTTT.

CDR3 in amino acids: CAWTSGGAGYTF. The CDR3 DNA follows: TGTGCCTGGACAAGCGGGGGGGCTGGCTACACCTTC. The chain is built from TRBV30 and TRBJ1-2; the D gene is possibly TRBD1 (6 bases). Per the germline V gene, CDR1 is GTSNPN and CDR2 is SVGIG (reference sequence). CDR3 length equals 12 residues. V was clipped by 4 bases and J by 7 bases, with 13 bases between them.

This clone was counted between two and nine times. CDR3 bases: TGTGCCAGCACAAGGGACAGGGAAAATTCACCCCTCCACTTT. Protein: CASTRDRENSPLHF. The chain couples TRBV11-2 to TRBJ1-6; 9 positions agree with TRBD1. V trimming: 7 bases; J trimming: 7 bases; junction bases outside the gene matches: 5. The germline gives CDR1 SGHAT, CDR2 FQNNGV. This CDR3 spans 14 amino acids.

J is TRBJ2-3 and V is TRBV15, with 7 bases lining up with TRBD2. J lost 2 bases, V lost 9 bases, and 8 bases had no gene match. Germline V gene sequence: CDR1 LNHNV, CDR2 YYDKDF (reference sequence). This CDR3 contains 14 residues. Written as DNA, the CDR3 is TGTGCCACAGCCGGGGGGACGCCCACAGATACGCAGTATTTT. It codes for CATAGGTPTDTQYF.

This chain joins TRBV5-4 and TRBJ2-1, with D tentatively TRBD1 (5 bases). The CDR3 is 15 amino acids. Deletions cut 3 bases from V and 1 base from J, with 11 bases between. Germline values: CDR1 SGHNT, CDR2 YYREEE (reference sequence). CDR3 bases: TGTGCCAGCAGCTCGCCCGCAGGGTCCTACAATGAGCAGTTCTTC. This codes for CASSSPAGSYNEQFF.